This T cell receptor beta chain was sequenced during a study of response to subunit inactivated influenza vaccine. This clonotype showed up many times. Its antigen remains unidentified. TCRdb reprocessed the RT-PCR reads with MiXCR, giving one entry per CDR3 protein. Found here are about 610,000 distinct CDR3 sequences, about 15% of them singletons; the top ten hold around 10%. Study findings and constraints: Few additional T cells are recruited per seasonal influenza vaccination, authors suggested.

Specimen: PBMCs from blood, collected 11 to 12 days after vaccination. The clonotype originates from a man aged 50-59 years who received an inactivated influenza vaccine.

CDR3 sequence (DNA): TGCAGTGCTAGAGTTCAGGGTCTAGGCATTCAGTACTTC. Translation gives CSARVQGLGIQYF. The chain joins TRBV20-1 to TRBJ2-4, with D possibly TRBD1 on 5 matching bases. Trimming took off 1 base at V and 9 bases at J, with 13 bases between the two ends. Looked up from germline, CDR1 is DFQATT and CDR2 is SNEGSKA (reference sequence). The CDR3 sequence is 13 residues long.